What follows are 25 T cell receptor beta chains derived from one specimen sequenced in a study of beta chain features in type 1 diabetes. Sequenced material consisted of expressed TCRB transcripts (all of the isolated RNA was reverse transcribed). The assay was immunoSEQ multiplex PCR, and TCRdb's table has in-frame clones only and misses some. Counted here are tens of thousands of clones, about three fifths occurring once; the ten biggest clones make up 2% to 2.5%. Sequenced sample: Tregs from blood. These receptors were taken from a woman aged 18-29 years in good health.

This clone has only a few counts. The chain joins TRBV2 to TRBJ2-3; 8 nucleotides line up with TRBD2. Germline trimming cut 5 bases from V and 1 base from J; bases unmatched to any gene: 5. Germline V gene sequence: CDR1 SNHLY, CDR2 FYNNEI. CDR3 length: 15 amino acids. The CDR3 loop reads CASSLSGTRTDTQYF. The CDR3 bases are TGTGCCAGCAGTCTTAGCGGGACCCGCACAGATACGCAGTATTTT. Full variable domain (rest looked up from reference TRBV2 and TRBJ2-3): EPEVTQTPSHQVTQMGQEVILRCVPISNHLYFYWYRQILGQKVEFLVSFYNNEISEKSEIFDDQFSVERPDGSNFTLKIRSTKLEDSAMYFCASSLSGTRTDTQYFGPGTRLTVL.

CDR3 sequence: CASSFGTSDLYEQYF. The CDR3 DNA reads as TGTGCCAGCAGCTTCGGGACTAGCGACCTCTACGAGCAGTACTTC. The chain uses TRBV5-4 and TRBJ2-7, with 10 bases matching TRBD2. V lost 2 bases, J lost 3 bases, and 5 bases stayed unmatched. The germline V gene has CDR1 SGHNT and CDR2 YYREEE (reference sequence). The CDR3 covers 15 residues.

This clone was recorded at least ten times. The chain is built from TRBV29-1 and TRBJ2-5, with 7 positions matching TRBD2. Germline trimming cut 5 bases from V and 2 bases from J; bases unmatched to any gene: 5. This CDR3 comprises 13 residues. Germline V gives CDR1 SQVTM, CDR2 ANQGSEA. CDR3 region: CSVRDYPQETQYF. The DNA of the CDR3 is TGCAGCGTTCGGGACTACCCTCAAGAGACCCAGTACTTC. Complete variable domain (other parts from reference TRBV29-1 and TRBJ2-5): SAVISQKPSRDICQRGTSLTIQCQVDSQVTMMFWYRQQPGQSLTLIATANQGSEATYESGFVIDKFPISRPNLTFSTLTVSNMSPEDSSIYLCSVRDYPQETQYFGPGTRLLVL.

In DNA, the CDR3 is TGTGCCAGCAGCCGGCAGGGAGGCAGCAATCAGCCCCAGCATTTT. It encodes CASSRQGGSNQPQHF. The chain recombines TRBV2 with TRBJ1-5; weak D call: TRBD1 (5 bases). V lost 6 bases and J lost 1, with 13 bases in between. Germline lookup yields CDR1 SNHLY and CDR2 FYNNEI. The CDR3 is 15 amino acids.

A few counts support this clone. The chain recombines TRBV27 with TRBJ1-5; TRBD1 might be the D (6 bases). Germline values: CDR1 MNHEY, CDR2 SMNVEV (reference sequence). There are 16 residues in the CDR3. Trimming pared 5 bases from V and 3 bases from J, leaving 17 bases between. CDR3 region: CASSALSTGTNQPQHF. The DNA for the CDR3 is TGTGCCAGCAGTGCCCTTTCAACAGGGACCAATCAGCCCCAGCATTTT.

The chain couples TRBV6-5 to TRBJ2-7; 7 bases fit TRBD1. This CDR3 is 14 amino acids long. The germline CDR1 and CDR2 sequences are MNHEY and SVGAGI. The junction had 7 bases not matched to a gene; V was cut back by 5 bases and J by 3 bases. The CDR3 reads CASSRQGGVYEQYF. The CDR3 nucleotides are TGTGCCAGCAGTCGACAGGGTGGAGTCTACGAGCAGTACTTC.

In regard to this clone: At one of its ends the junction is not consistent with the germline gene, which may arise from a read error. The rearrangement links TRBV6-5 to TRBJ1-1; TRBD1 matches 9 bases. CDR1 and CDR2 from the germline V gene are MNHEY and SVGAGI. CDR3 length equals 15 residues. DNA for the CDR3: TGTGCCAGCAGTCACTCGGGACAGGGAAACACTGAAGCTTTCTTT. Its protein is CASSHSGQGNTEAFF.

The chain employs TRBV6-5 and TRBJ1-2; TRBD1 agrees at 10 bases. Germline assignment: CDR1 MNHEY and CDR2 SVGAGI. The V gene end was trimmed by 2 bases and the J gene end by 7 bases; junction bases not matched to a gene: 4. This CDR3 contains 14 residues. The CDR3 DNA is TGTGCCAGCAGTTACGGGACAGGGGATCGTGGCTACACCTTC. As protein: CASSYGTGDRGYTF.

The chain is built from TRBV12-5 and TRBJ2-7; D perhaps matches TRBD1 (5 bases). Germline CDR1 LGHNT, CDR2 FRNRAP. The V gene lost 2 bases and the J gene lost 2 bases, with 10 bases spanning the gap. The CDR3 runs to 14 residues. The CDR3 DNA reads as TGTGCTAGTGGTTTGTTAGGGGAAACCTACGAGCAGTACTTC. Amino acid sequence: CASGLLGETYEQYF.

This chain connects TRBV6-6 to TRBJ1-1; D unclear. Germline V gene lookup returns CDR1 MNHNY and CDR2 SVGAGI (reference sequence). Between the trimmed V and J ends, which lost 1 base and 1 base, there was a span of 7 bases. The CDR3 spans 14 residues. The CDR3 sequence: CASSYLEGNTEAFF. The DNA for the CDR3 is TGTGCCAGCAGTTACTTGGAGGGGAACACTGAAGCTTTCTTT.

The chain combines TRBV19 with TRBJ1-1, with 8 nucleotides matching TRBD1. The germline V gene encodes CDR1 LNHDA and CDR2 SQIVND (reference sequence). The V segment lost 8 bases and the J segment 0 bases; nucleotides outside the gene matches: 8. The CDR3 is 15 amino acids. The CDR3 region has the DNA TGTGCCAGTCGTCTCCGGGACAGGTTGAACACTGAAGCTTTCTTT. This gives the protein CASRLRDRLNTEAFF.

This clone occurred once. V gene TRBV6-6 combines with J gene TRBJ1-5, with a tentative D call TRBD1 (5 bases). This CDR3 has 15 residues. With 0 bases removed from V and 5 bases from J, the gap between germline ends came to 11 bases. Germline-derived CDR1 and CDR2 are MNHNY and SVGAGI (reference sequence). CDR3 sequence reads: CASSYSREGDQPQHF. The DNA of the CDR3 is TGTGCCAGCAGTTACTCCAGGGAGGGCGATCAGCCCCAGCATTTT.

V is TRBV7-8 and J is TRBJ2-5, with D maybe TRBD1 (6 bases). The V and J ends lost 5 bases and 7 bases respectively, with 11 bases between them. The CDR3 sequence is 12 residues long. In germline, CDR1 is SGHVS, CDR2 FQNEAQ. CDR3 in DNA: TGTGCCAGCAGCCCCGGACAGTTGACCCAGTACTTC. Protein sequence: CASSPGQLTQYF.

The J gene is TRBJ2-2, the V gene TRBV7-2; D is perhaps TRBD1 (5 bases). This CDR3 is 17 amino acids long. CDR1 SGHTA and CDR2 FQGNSA come from the germline V gene. Trimming removed 1 base at V and 5 bases at J, with 17 bases between. Here the CDR3 reads CASSLGWVRRATGELFF. The CDR3 DNA sequence: TGTGCCAGCAGCTTAGGTTGGGTCCGCAGGGCAACCGGGGAGCTGTTTTTT.

V usage is TRBV2 and J usage is TRBJ1-5, with a tentative D call TRBD1 (6 bases). This CDR3 comprises 14 residues. V was cut by 9 bases and J by 6 bases, with 18 bases left in between. Looked up from germline, CDR1 is SNHLY and CDR2 is FYNNEI. CDR3 region: CASQQGDMGQPQHF. The CDR3 nucleotides are TGTGCCAGTCAACAGGGCGATATGGGTCAGCCCCAGCATTTT. Full variable domain (rest looked up from reference TRBV2 and TRBJ1-5): EPEVTQTPSHQVTQMGQEVILRCVPISNHLYFYWYRQILGQKVEFLVSFYNNEISEKSEIFDDQFSVERPDGSNFTLKIRSTKLEDSAMYFCASQQGDMGQPQHFGDGTRLSIL.

J is TRBJ2-5 and V is TRBV18, with 10 bases identical to TRBD2. Germline values: CDR1 KGHSH, CDR2 LQKENI. V was clipped by 2 bases and J by 3 bases; unmatched bases: 12. The CDR3 consists of 18 residues. CDR3: CASSPRTSGGGNEETQYF. In DNA, the CDR3 is TGTGCCAGCTCACCAAGGACGAGCGGGGGGGGTAACGAAGAGACCCAGTACTTC.

The chain carries TRBV19 and TRBJ1-5; TRBD1 might be the D (6 bases). The CDR3 covers 17 residues. The V end was cut by 3 bases, the J end by 4 bases, with 19 bases between. Germline V gene lookup returns CDR1 LNHDA and CDR2 SQIVND (reference sequence). Here the CDR3 reads CASSMGAGEGMNQPQHF. CDR3 nucleotide sequence: TGTGCCAGTAGTATGGGGGCAGGTGAGGGGATGAATCAGCCCCAGCATTTT.

This clone was observed once. The J gene is TRBJ2-1, the V gene TRBV6-1, with 9 bases aligning to TRBD2. There are 17 residues in the CDR3. The V segment lost 0 bases and the J segment 6 bases; nucleotides outside the gene matches: 9. Germline V lookup: CDR1 MNHNS, CDR2 SASEGT. The CDR3 loop is CASSEAFGTSLINEQFF. The CDR3 DNA reads TGTGCCAGCAGTGAAGCGTTCGGGACTAGCTTGATCAATGAGCAGTTCTTC.

The chain combines TRBV7-8 with TRBJ2-3, with 13 bases identical to TRBD2. V shed 5 bases and J 4 bases; nucleotides not matched to a gene: 6. Germline assignment: CDR1 SGHVS and CDR2 FQNEAQ. The CDR3 sequence is 16 residues long. The CDR3 DNA is TGTGCCAGCAGCCTACGGACTAGCGGGAGCTCAGATACGCAGTATTTT. It codes for CASSLRTSGSSDTQYF.

The chain employs TRBV4-3 and TRBJ1-2, with 8 bases lining up with TRBD1. The germline V gene encodes CDR1 LGHNA and CDR2 YSLEER. The CDR3 covers 15 residues. The junction had 9 bases not matched to a gene; V was cut back by 4 bases and J by 5 bases. The CDR3 nucleotides read TGCGCCAGCAGCCGAAACAGGGGGACTCCGTATGGCTACACCTTC. It translates to CASSRNRGTPYGYTF.

The chain employs TRBV30 and TRBJ2-2, with D possibly being TRBD2 (6 bases). V was clipped by 2 bases and J by 6 bases, with 13 bases between them. The CDR3 sequence is 14 residues long. The germline CDR1 and CDR2 sequences are GTSNPN and SVGIG (reference sequence). The CDR3 is CAWSRGGIAGELFF. DNA of the CDR3: TGTGCCTGGAGTAGGGGAGGTATAGCCGGGGAGCTGTTTTTT.

The genes are TRBV5-1 and TRBJ2-5; 7 nucleotides match TRBD1. Germline V gene data show CDR1 as SGHRS and CDR2 as YFSETQ. V lost 3 bases and J lost 4; bases outside the gene matches: 6. This CDR3 contains 14 residues. CDR3 residues: CASSSRGPVETQYF. In DNA form, the CDR3 reads TGCGCCAGCAGCTCAAGGGGGCCGGTAGAGACCCAGTACTTC.

This chain links TRBV5-1 with TRBJ2-5; weak D call: TRBD1 (5 bases). V shed 6 bases and J shed 5 bases, with 11 bases lying between them. The germline gives CDR1 SGHRS, CDR2 YFSETQ. The CDR3 covers 12 residues. The CDR3 sequence: CASTSGLETQYF. The DNA for the CDR3 is TGCGCCAGCACCTCAGGGCTGGAGACCCAGTACTTC.

The V and J genes are TRBV9 and TRBJ1-3; possibly TRBD1 for D (6 bases). In germline, CDR1 is SGDLS, CDR2 YYNGEE. The CDR3 has 19 amino acids. V shed 2 bases and J shed 2 bases, with 23 bases lying between them. The CDR3 loop is CASSVVGQTQGGAGNTIYF. The CDR3 DNA is TGTGCCAGCAGCGTCGTAGGCCAGACACAGGGTGGAGCTGGAAACACCATATATTTT.

There are a few counts of this clone. The chain is built from TRBV6-1 and TRBJ1-1; no clear D. V was shortened by 6 bases and J by 7 bases, with 6 bases between the two germline ends. CDR3 length equals 10 residues. CDR1 and CDR2 (germline): MNHNS, SASEGT. CDR3: CASSYFEAFF. CDR3 bases: TGTGCCAGCAGCTATTTTGAAGCTTTCTTT.